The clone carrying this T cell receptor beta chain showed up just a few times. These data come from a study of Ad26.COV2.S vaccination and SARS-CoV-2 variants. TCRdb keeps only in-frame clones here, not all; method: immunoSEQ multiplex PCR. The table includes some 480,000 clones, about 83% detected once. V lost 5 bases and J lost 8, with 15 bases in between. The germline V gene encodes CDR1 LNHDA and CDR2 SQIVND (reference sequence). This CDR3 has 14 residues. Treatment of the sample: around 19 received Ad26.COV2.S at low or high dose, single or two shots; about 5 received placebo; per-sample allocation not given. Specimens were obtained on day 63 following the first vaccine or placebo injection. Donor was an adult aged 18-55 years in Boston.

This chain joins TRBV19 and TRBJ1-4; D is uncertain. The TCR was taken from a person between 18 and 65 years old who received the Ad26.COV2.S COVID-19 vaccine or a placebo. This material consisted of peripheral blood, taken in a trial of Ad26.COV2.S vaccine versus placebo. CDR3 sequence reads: CASSVSGPGEKLFF. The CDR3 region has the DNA TGTGCCAGTAGTGTTTCGGGTCCTGGGGAAAAACTGTTTTTT.